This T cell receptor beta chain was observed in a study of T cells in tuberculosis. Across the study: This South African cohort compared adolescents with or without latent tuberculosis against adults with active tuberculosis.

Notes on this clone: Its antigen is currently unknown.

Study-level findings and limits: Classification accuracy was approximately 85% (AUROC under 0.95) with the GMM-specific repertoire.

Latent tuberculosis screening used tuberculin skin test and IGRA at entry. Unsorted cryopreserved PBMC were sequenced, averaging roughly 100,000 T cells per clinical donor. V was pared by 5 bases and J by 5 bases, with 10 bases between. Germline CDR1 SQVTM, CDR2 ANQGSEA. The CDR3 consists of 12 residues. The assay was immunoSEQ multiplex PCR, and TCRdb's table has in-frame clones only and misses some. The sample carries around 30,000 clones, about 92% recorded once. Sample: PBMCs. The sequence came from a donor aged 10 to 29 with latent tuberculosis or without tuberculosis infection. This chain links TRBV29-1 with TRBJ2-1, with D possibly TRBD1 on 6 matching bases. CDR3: CSVRRQDNEQFF. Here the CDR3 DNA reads TGCAGCGTTAGGAGACAGGACAATGAGCAGTTCTTC.